This T cell receptor beta chain was recorded in a study of PD-L1 blockade in urothelial cancer. Whole-study context: Bladder-origin urothelial cancer in males described twenty-five of the 29 patients.

Assay used: immunoSEQ multiplex PCR; TCRdb lists only in-frame clones, some missing. Among under 70,000 clones, 75% to 90% were seen once, and the ten largest hold 1.6%. The sample's time point: pretreatment peripheral blood. The material was PBMCs, obtained around atezolizumab (anti-PD-L1) treatment. The receptor was isolated from a man aged 65 to 85 with urothelial cancer.

The DNA of the CDR3 is TGCGCCAGCAGGAGGACAACGGGCTCCTACGAGCAGTACTTC. Translation: CASRRTTGSYEQYF. This chain connects TRBV5-1 to TRBJ2-7; D perhaps matches TRBD1 (5 bases). Between the trimmed V and J ends, which lost 5 bases and 0 bases, there was a span of 12 bases. The length of the CDR3 is 14 residues. Germline assignment: CDR1 SGHRS and CDR2 YFSETQ.